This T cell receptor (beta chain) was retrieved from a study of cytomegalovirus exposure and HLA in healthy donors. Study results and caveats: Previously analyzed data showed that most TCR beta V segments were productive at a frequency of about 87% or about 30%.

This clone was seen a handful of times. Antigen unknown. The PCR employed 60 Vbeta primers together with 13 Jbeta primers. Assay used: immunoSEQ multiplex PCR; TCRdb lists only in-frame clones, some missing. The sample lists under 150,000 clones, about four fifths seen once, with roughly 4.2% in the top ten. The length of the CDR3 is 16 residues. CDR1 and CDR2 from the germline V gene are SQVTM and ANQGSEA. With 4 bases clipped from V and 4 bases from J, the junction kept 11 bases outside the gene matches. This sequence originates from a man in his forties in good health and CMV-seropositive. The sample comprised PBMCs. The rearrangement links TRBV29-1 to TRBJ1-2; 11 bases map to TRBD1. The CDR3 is CSVVAGTGGLSYGYTF. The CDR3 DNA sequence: TGCAGCGTTGTCGCCGGGACAGGGGGTTTGAGCTATGGCTACACCTTC.